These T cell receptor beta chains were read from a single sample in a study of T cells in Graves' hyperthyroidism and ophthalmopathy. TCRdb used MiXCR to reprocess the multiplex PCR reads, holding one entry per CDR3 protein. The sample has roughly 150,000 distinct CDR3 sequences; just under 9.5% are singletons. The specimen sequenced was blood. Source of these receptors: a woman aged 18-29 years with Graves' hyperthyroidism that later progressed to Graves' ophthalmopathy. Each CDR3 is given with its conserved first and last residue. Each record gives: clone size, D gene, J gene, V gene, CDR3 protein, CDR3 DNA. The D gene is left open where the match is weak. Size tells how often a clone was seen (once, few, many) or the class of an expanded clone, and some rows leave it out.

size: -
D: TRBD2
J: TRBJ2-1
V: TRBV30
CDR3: CAWDSGGALDEQFF
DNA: TGTGCCTGGGATAGCGGGGGGGCGCTCGATGAGCAGTTCTTC

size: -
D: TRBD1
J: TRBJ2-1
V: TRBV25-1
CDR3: CASSNTGVGNEQFF
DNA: TGTGCCAGCAGCAATACAGGGGTTGGGAATGAGCAGTTCTTC

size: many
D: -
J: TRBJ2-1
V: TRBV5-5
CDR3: CASSLVYQGGDNEQFF
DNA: TGTGCCAGCAGCTTGGTTTACCAGGGGGGGGACAATGAGCAGTTCTTC

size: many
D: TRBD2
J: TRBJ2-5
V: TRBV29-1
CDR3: CSSWEWASGGETQYF
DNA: TGCAGCTCTTGGGAGTGGGCTAGCGGGGGCGAGACCCAGTACTTC

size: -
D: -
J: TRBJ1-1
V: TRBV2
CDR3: CASNPEAFF
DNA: TGTGCCAGCAACCCTGAAGCTTTCTTT

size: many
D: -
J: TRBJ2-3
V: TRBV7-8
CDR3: CASSLVTLANADTQYF
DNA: TGTGCCAGCAGCTTAGTGACACTAGCCAACGCAGATACGCAGTATTTT

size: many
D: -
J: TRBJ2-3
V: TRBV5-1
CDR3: CASSLEARGTDTQYF
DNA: TGCGCCAGCAGCTTGGAGGCGAGGGGTACAGATACGCAGTATTTT

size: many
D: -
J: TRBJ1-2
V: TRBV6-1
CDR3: CASRREDGYTF
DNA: TGTGCCAGCAGAAGGGAGGATGGCTACACCTTC

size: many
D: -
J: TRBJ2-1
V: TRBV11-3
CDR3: CASSLDSSEQFF
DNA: TGTGCCAGCAGCTTAGATAGCAGTGAGCAGTTCTTC

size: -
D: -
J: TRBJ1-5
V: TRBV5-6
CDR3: CASSSWGGHPVEPQHF
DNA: TGTGCCAGCAGCTCATGGGGGGGACACCCCGTGGAGCCCCAGCATTTT